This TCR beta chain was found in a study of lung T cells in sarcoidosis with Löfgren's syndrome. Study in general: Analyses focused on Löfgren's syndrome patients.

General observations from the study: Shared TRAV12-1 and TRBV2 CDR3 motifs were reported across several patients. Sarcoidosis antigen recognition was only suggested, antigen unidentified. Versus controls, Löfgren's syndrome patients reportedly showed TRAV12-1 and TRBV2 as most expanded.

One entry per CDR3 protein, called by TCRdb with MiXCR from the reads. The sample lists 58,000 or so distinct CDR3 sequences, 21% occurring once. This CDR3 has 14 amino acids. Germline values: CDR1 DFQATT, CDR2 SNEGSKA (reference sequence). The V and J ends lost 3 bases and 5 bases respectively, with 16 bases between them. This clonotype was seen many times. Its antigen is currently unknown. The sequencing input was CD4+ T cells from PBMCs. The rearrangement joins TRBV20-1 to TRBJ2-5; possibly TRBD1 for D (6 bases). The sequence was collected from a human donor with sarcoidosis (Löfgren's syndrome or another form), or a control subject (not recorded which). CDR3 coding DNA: TGCAGTGCTAGGGACAGCCACGTCTACGAGACCCAGTACTTC. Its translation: CSARDSHVYETQYF.